This T cell receptor (beta chain) appears in the sequencing data of a study of cytomegalovirus exposure and HLA in healthy donors. General observations from the study: Reportedly, diagnosis of cytomegalovirus status by the classifier showed high specificity and sensitivity.

V was pared by 6 bases and J by 8 bases, with 10 bases of the junction left unmatched. This CDR3 is built from 15 residues. CDR1 SGHTA and CDR2 FQGNSA come from the germline V gene. Vbeta (60) and Jbeta (13) primers were used in the PCR. Here immunoSEQ multiplex PCR was the method, and the copy in TCRdb shows in-frame clones only, minus some. The data show some 130,000 clones, over 75% seen once. A note on this clone: Its antigen is currently unknown.

This sequence was found in a man aged 45-65 years in good health and CMV-seronegative. The source material was PBMCs. This sequence joins TRBV7-2 and TRBJ2-1; 10 bases are shared with TRBD1. CDR3 nucleotide sequence: TGTGCCAGCAGACCGGGACAGGGGATAGTCTATGAGCAGTTCTTC. Its protein product is CASRPGQGIVYEQFF.